One sample yielded the 11 T cell receptor beta chains listed below, sequenced in a study of blood T cell repertoires in COVID-19. The protocol was immunoSEQ multiplex PCR, while the TCRdb copy is restricted to in-frame clones and leaves out a portion. The sample has some 52,000 clones; 85% to 90% are singletons. Sequenced material: peripheral blood. The receptors were sampled from a human donor in a cohort sampled during active COVID-19.

The V gene is TRBV30, the J gene TRBJ2-5, with 9 nucleotides matching TRBD2. The CDR3 totals 14 residues. Losses at the gene ends were 4 bases for V and 2 bases for J; bases not matched to a gene: 5. Germline V gene sequence: CDR1 GTSNPN, CDR2 SVGIG (reference sequence). The CDR3 DNA sequence: TGTGCCTGGAATAAGCGGGGGGATCAAGAGACCCAGTACTTC. Translating gives CAWNKRGDQETQYF.

The V call is TRBV6-4, the J call TRBJ1-2; no definite D call. The CDR3 contains 13 residues. CDR1 and CDR2 (germline): MRHNA, SNTAGT. V lost 2 bases and J 4 bases, leaving 8 bases between the germline ends. CDR3 sequence reads: CASSDVGTYGYTF. Here the CDR3 DNA reads TGTGCCAGCAGTGACGTGGGCACCTATGGCTACACCTTC.

The chain has TRBV10-3 and TRBJ1-1; D is unresolved. There are 14 residues in the CDR3. Germline V gene lookup returns CDR1 ENHRY and CDR2 SYGVKD. With 0 bases removed from V and 2 bases from J, the gap between germline ends came to 7 bases. DNA of the CDR3: TGTGCCATCAGTGAGTCGCAGGCTAACACTGAAGCTTTCTTT. It translates to CAISESQANTEAFF.

This chain connects TRBV3-1 (or the pseudogene TRBV3-2) to TRBJ1-5; D gene ambiguous. Trimming took off 3 bases at V and 0 bases at J, with 12 bases between the two ends. The CDR3 consists of 16 residues. Germline CDR1 and CDR2: LGHDT and YNNKEL (reference sequence). In DNA, the CDR3 is TGTGCCAGCAGCCACAGTGCAGGCTATAGCAATCAGCCCCAGCATTTT. Protein: CASSHSAGYSNQPQHF.

J is TRBJ1-6 and V is TRBV18; TRBD1 matches 8 bases. The V segment lost 2 bases and the J segment 9 bases; nucleotides outside the gene matches: 12. This CDR3 spans 17 amino acids. The germline CDR1 and CDR2 sequences are KGHSH and LQKENI. The CDR3 sequence: CASSPFRTGMNGSPLHF. The DNA for the CDR3 is TGTGCCAGCTCACCATTCAGGACAGGGATGAACGGTTCACCCCTCCACTTT.

This chain links TRBV28 with TRBJ1-2; weak D call: TRBD1 (5 bases). Looked up from germline, CDR1 is MDHEN and CDR2 is SYDVKM. Deletions cut 4 bases from V and 4 bases from J, with 16 bases between. The CDR3 covers 15 residues. In DNA, the CDR3 is TGTGCCAGCAGTTCGGACACCGTGTGGGGCTATGGCTACACCTTC. This codes for CASSSDTVWGYGYTF.

This clone was detected once. The gene calls are TRBV7-2 and TRBJ2-3; possible D gene TRBD2, 6 bases. Germline V CDR1 and CDR2: SGHTA, FQGNSA. CDR3 length equals 16 residues. The V end lost 1 base, the J end lost 1 base, and 12 bases lay between the germline ends. CDR3 in amino acids: CASSLVGGMGTDTQYF. The CDR3 DNA follows: TGTGCCAGCAGCTTAGTAGGCGGGATGGGCACAGATACGCAGTATTTT.

The V and J genes are TRBV18 and TRBJ1-2; 9 nucleotides line up with TRBD1. Germline CDR1 reads KGHSH; CDR2 reads LQKENI. V lost 3 bases, J lost 3 bases, and 2 bases stayed unmatched. The CDR3 contains 14 residues. This CDR3 is CASSPRTGDYGYTF. CDR3 DNA: TGTGCCAGCTCACCCCGGACAGGGGACTATGGCTACACCTTC.

The chain couples TRBV5-1 to TRBJ1-5, with a tentative D call TRBD1 (6 bases). V was clipped by 4 bases and J by 5 bases, with 13 bases between them. CDR3 length: 14 residues. Germline V gives CDR1 SGHRS, CDR2 YFSETQ. The CDR3 sequence is CASSQQGGDQPQHF. Written as DNA, the CDR3 is TGCGCCAGCAGCCAACAGGGTGGCGATCAGCCCCAGCATTTT.

CDR3 sequence reads: CASSTETETLHF. In nucleotides, the CDR3 is TGTGCCAGCAGTACGGAGACGGAGACCCTCCACTTT. J is TRBJ1-6 and V is TRBV2; D remains unclear. The V gene's germline CDR1 is SNHLY and CDR2 FYNNEI. Trimming stripped 5 bases from V and 14 bases from J, with 13 bases between. The CDR3 loop spans 12 amino acids.

The chain carries TRBV7-8 and TRBJ2-3; 9 bases agree with TRBD2. CDR3 length equals 17 residues. Germline lookup yields CDR1 SGHVS and CDR2 FQNEAQ. Trimming took 6 bases from V and 2 from J; bases not matched to a gene: 12. Here the CDR3 DNA reads TGTGCCAGCAGTCCTGGGAGGGGACTAGCTAACACAGATACGCAGTATTTT. This translates into CASSPGRGLANTDTQYF. Variable domain in full (rest from reference TRBV7-8 and TRBJ2-3): GAGVSQSPRYKVAKRGQDVALRCDPISGHVSLFWYQQALGQGPEFLTYFQNEAQLDKSGLPSDRFFAERPEGSVSTLKIQRTQQEDSAVYLCASSPGRGLANTDTQYFGPGTRLTVL.